The 8 T cell receptor beta chains given below trace back to one sample, sequenced in a study of blood T cell repertoires in COVID-19 (dated by TCRdb to the early 2020s). Libraries came from the immunoSEQ multiplex PCR assay. The immuneACCESS repertoire file appears here via TCRdb, limited to in-frame rearrangements. These files lack a portion of the clones; in checked studies, under half of the deficit traces to unresolved V genes, and the cause of the others is not known. Here the sample has some 120,000 clones; more than 70% occur a single time. Approximately 4% of the sample lies in the top ten. What was sequenced was peripheral blood. Receptors were obtained from a woman aged 55-70 years with acute or convalescent COVID-19.

The genes are TRBV18 and TRBJ2-1, with TRBD2 matching over 9 bases. With 2 bases clipped from V and 2 bases from J, the junction kept 7 bases outside the gene matches. The CDR3 consists of 17 residues. The germline CDR1 and CDR2 sequences are KGHSH and LQKENI. The CDR3 DNA follows: TGTGCCAGCTCACCAGGTAGCGGGAGCCTCACCTACAATGAGCAGTTCTTC. Its translation: CASSPGSGSLTYNEQFF.

This clone was seen only a few times. The chain joins TRBV6-2 or TRBV6-3 to TRBJ2-1; possible D gene TRBD2, 5 bases. The CDR3 is 16 residues long. V lost 5 bases to trimming and J lost 0 bases, with 14 bases between them. Germline values: CDR1 MNHEY, CDR2 SVGEGT. The CDR3 nucleotides are TGTGCCAGCAGTGCACCGGACGGGATCTCCTACAATGAGCAGTTCTTC. It translates to CASSAPDGISYNEQFF.

This sequence joins TRBV28 and TRBJ2-1; TRBD1 might be the D (5 bases). The CDR3 sequence is 14 residues long. With 6 bases removed from V and 6 bases from J, the gap between germline ends came to 15 bases. Germline V gives CDR1 MDHEN, CDR2 SYDVKM. CDR3 DNA sequence: TGTGCCAGCAGCCGATCCCTCAGGGCCAATGAGCAGTTCTTC. This translates into CASSRSLRANEQFF.

Worth noting for this clone: At one end the junction does not follow the germline gene, possibly because of a read error. The chain carries TRBV7-7 and TRBJ2-2; 8 nucleotides line up with TRBD1. Germline CDR1 is SSHAT and CDR2 is FNYEAQ (reference sequence). The CDR3 has 14 residues. CDR3 residues: CASSLGQGAGELFF. The CDR3 region has the DNA TGTGCTAGCAGCCTCGGACAGGGTGCCGGGGAGCTGTTTTTT.

J is TRBJ2-3 and V is TRBV30, with 9 nucleotides matching TRBD1. The V gene end was trimmed by 4 bases and the J gene end by 5 bases; junction bases not matched to a gene: 13. The CDR3 consists of 16 residues. Germline V gene lookup returns CDR1 GTSNPN and CDR2 SVGIG (reference sequence). CDR3 coding DNA: TGTGCCTGGATGAACCCGGGACAGGGTACCGAAGATACGCAGTATTTT. Its protein product is CAWMNPGQGTEDTQYF.

The CDR3 region has the DNA TGCGCCAGCAGTGGGACCGGGACAACCGCCGTGGCTTATGGCTACACCTTC. This encodes CASSGTGTTAVAYGYTF. This chain joins TRBV5-1 and TRBJ1-2; possibly TRBD1 for D (6 bases). V was shortened by 5 bases and J by 5 bases, with 25 bases between the two germline ends. The CDR3 spans 17 residues. Germline V gene lookup returns CDR1 SGHRS and CDR2 YFSETQ.

The chain is built from TRBV5-1 and TRBJ1-2, with TRBD1 matching 8 bases. CDR1 SGHRS and CDR2 YFSETQ come from the germline V gene. Losses at the gene ends were 5 bases for V and 3 bases for J; bases not matched to a gene: 0. This CDR3 has 12 amino acids. CDR3 amino acids: CASRQGDYGYTF. The CDR3 nucleotides read TGCGCCAGCAGACAGGGGGACTATGGCTACACCTTC.

This clone turned up a few times. This chain uses TRBV6-5 with TRBJ1-1, with TRBD1 matching over 7 bases. V shed 6 bases and J 6 bases; nucleotides not matched to a gene: 4. CDR3 length equals 12 residues. Per germline, CDR1 MNHEY and CDR2 SVGAGI. The CDR3 spells CASSRTGAEAFF. The CDR3, as DNA: TGTGCCAGCAGCAGGACAGGCGCTGAAGCTTTCTTT.